This is a list of T cell receptor beta chains from one sample in a study of early T cells in non-severe SARS-CoV-2 infection. TCRdb analysed the 5' RACE reads with MiXCR anew, one entry per CDR3 protein. Found here are just under 60,000 distinct CDR3 sequences, more than 7.5% of them singletons; the top ten hold 3% to 4%. The sample was whole blood. These receptors came from an adult who was a healthcare worker with PCR-confirmed SARS-CoV-2 infection or an uninfected control (not recorded which). CDR3s include the opening cysteine and the closing phenylalanine or tryptophan. The order of the fields is D gene, clone size, V gene, J gene, CDR3 DNA, CDR3 protein. The D gene is left open where the match is weak. Clone sizes are given selectively: once, few, many, or a class where the clone is expanded.

NA	NA	TRBV20-1	TRBJ2-3	TGCAGTGCTAGCCCCCAAGGAGCTACGCAGTATTTT	CSASPQGATQYF
TRBD1	medium-sized	TRBV7-9	TRBJ1-2	TGTGCCAGCAGCTTATGGACAGGGCGACATGGCTACACCTTC	CASSLWTGRHGYTF
NA	NA	TRBV28	TRBJ2-7	TGTGCCAGCAGTTCAACGGTAACGCAGTACTTC	CASSSTVTQYF
TRBD2	few	TRBV27	TRBJ2-2	TGTGCCAGCAGTTGGGGGACCGGGGGGTCGATGTTTTTT	CASSWGTGGSMFF
NA	few	TRBV13	TRBJ2-7	TGTGCCAGCACTGAGGGCCAAGGTTCCTACGAGCAGTACTTC	CASTEGQGSYEQYF
NA	many	TRBV20-1	TRBJ1-1	TGCAGTGCTAGAGACCCGACAGGGAACACTGAAGCTTTCTTT	CSARDPTGNTEAFF
NA	many	TRBV7-7	TRBJ2-1	TGTGCCAGCAGCTACGCGCCGTCTAATGAGCAGTTCTTC	CASSYAPSNEQFF
NA	NA	TRBV4-1	TRBJ2-3	TGCGCCAGCAGCCAGGGAGAGAATACAGATACGCAGTATTTT	CASSQGENTDTQYF
NA	NA	TRBV18	TRBJ2-4	TGTGCCAGCTCACCACCCAGGACGCTAGCCAAAAACATTCAGTACTTC	CASSPPRTLAKNIQYF
NA	few	TRBV18	TRBJ2-1	TGTGCCAGCTCACCAATGGACAGTTACAATGAGCAGTTCTTC	CASSPMDSYNEQFF
NA	many	TRBV20-1	TRBJ1-1	TGCAGTGCTAAACAGGACGGGAACACTGAAGCTTTCTTT	CSAKQDGNTEAFF
NA	many	TRBV28	TRBJ2-7	TGTGCCAGCAGTCGACCGGGGGCAGCCTACGAGCAGTACTTC	CASSRPGAAYEQYF
TRBD1	NA	TRBV10-3	TRBJ1-1	TGTGCCATCAGTGGCCGGGACAGCCTGAACACTGAAGCTTTCTTT	CAISGRDSLNTEAFF
NA	many	TRBV10-3	TRBJ2-7	TGTGCCATCAGCCCCTCTGTAGGAGGGAGCTCCTACGAGCAGTACTTC	CAISPSVGGSSYEQYF
TRBD1	medium-sized	TRBV7-6	TRBJ2-6	TGTGCCAGCAGCTTACAGGGGGTCGGGGCCAACGTCCTGACTTTC	CASSLQGVGANVLTF
TRBD1	many	TRBV12-3/TRBV12-4	TRBJ2-5	TGTGCCAGCAGATTAGGGACAGGTCGGACCCAGTACTTC	CASRLGTGRTQYF
NA	few	TRBV6-1	TRBJ1-3	TGTGCCAGCAGGCCGACAGGCGGAAACACCATATATTTT	CASRPTGGNTIYF
NA	NA	TRBV19	TRBJ2-1	TGTGCCAGTAGTACAGATTTTCGAGACAATGAGCAGTTCTTC	CASSTDFRDNEQFF
TRBD2	NA	TRBV4-2	TRBJ2-5	TGTGCCAGCAGCCAAGCCGGAGCGGGAAAACAAGAGACCCAGTACTTC	CASSQAGAGKQETQYF
NA	once	TRBV28	TRBJ2-7	TGTGCCAGCGGTACTCTAGGGACCTACGAGCAGTACTTC	CASGTLGTYEQYF
NA	many	TRBV28	TRBJ2-5	TGTGCCAGCACCGATATGGGAGGAGGGACCCAGTACTTC	CASTDMGGGTQYF
TRBD2	many	TRBV7-6	TRBJ2-1	TGTGCCAGCAGCTTAACACTAGCGGACTTCTACAATGAGCAGTTCTTC	CASSLTLADFYNEQFF
NA	few	TRBV5-1	TRBJ2-5	TGCGCCAGCACCCTCGAATTCCAAGAGACCCAATACTTC	CASTLEFQETQYF
TRBD1	NA	TRBV20-1	TRBJ1-1	TGCAGTGCCCGGACAGGGGACACTGAAGCTTTCTTT	CSARTGDTEAFF
TRBD2	NA	TRBV28	TRBJ2-3	TGTGCCAGCAGCCTGACGGGAGGGCCCTTCGATACGCAGTATTTT	CASSLTGGPFDTQYF
TRBD2	NA	TRBV28	TRBJ2-7	TGTGCCAGCAGTTCCCGCTTGGAGCGGGAGATCAAGCAGTACTTC	CASSSRLEREIKQYF
TRBD1	many	TRBV7-9	TRBJ1-5	TGTGCCAGCAGCTCAATGGACAGGTCCCAGCCCCAGCATTTT	CASSSMDRSQPQHF
TRBD1	NA	TRBV5-1	TRBJ2-7	TGCGCCAGCAGCACCGGACAGGGTAGGGCCTACGAGCAGTACTTC	CASSTGQGRAYEQYF
NA	many	TRBV2	TRBJ1-1	TGTGCCAGCCTCGTCGGGGCGAACATGAACACTGAAGCTTTCTTT	CASLVGANMNTEAFF
NA	NA	TRBV3-1	TRBJ2-7	TGTGCCAGCAGCCGCGGCGGCTACGAGCAGTACTTC	CASSRGGYEQYF
NA	many	TRBV2	TRBJ2-7	TGTGCCAGCAGTAGGACAACACCCGAGCAGTACTTC	CASSRTTPEQYF
NA	NA	TRBV5-1	TRBJ2-5	TGCGCCAGCAGCTTGGCAGGGGCCCGGATGGCCCAGTACTTC	CASSLAGARMAQYF
TRBD2	once	TRBV3-1	TRBJ2-7	TGTGCCAGCAGCCAACCCCTAATCCAGCGGGAGAACGAGCAGTACTTC	CASSQPLIQRENEQYF
NA	few	TRBV3-1	TRBJ2-1	TGTGCCAGCAGCCGCGACTATGAGCAGTTCTTC	CASSRDYEQFF
NA	few	TRBV2	TRBJ1-1	TGTGCCAGCAGTGAGAGGGATCGGGCTTTCTTT	CASSERDRAFF
NA	many	TRBV7-9	TRBJ2-2	TGTGCCAGCAGCTCCAGCGCCGGGGAGCTGTTTTTT	CASSSSAGELFF
NA	NA	TRBV6-1	TRBJ2-4	TGTGCCAGCAGTGTAGGGGGGAGGGCCTCCAAAAACATTCAGTACTTC	CASSVGGRASKNIQYF
TRBD2	NA	TRBV12-3/TRBV12-4	TRBJ2-1	TGTGCCAGCAATCAAGCGGGAGAAAATGAGCAGTTCTTC	CASNQAGENEQFF
NA	many	TRBV20-1	TRBJ1-5	TGCAGTGCTAAGGACAGTAGCAATCAGCCCCAGCATTTT	CSAKDSSNQPQHF
NA	many	TRBV20-1	TRBJ1-6	TGCAGTGCTAGTGGGTGGGAGGGCCGTAGGCCCTATAATTCACCCCTCCACTTT	CSASGWEGRRPYNSPLHF
NA	NA	TRBV2	TRBJ1-5	TGTGCCAGTAAGAGGCTTCAAAATAGCAATCAGCCCCAGCATTTT	CASKRLQNSNQPQHF
NA	many	TRBV27	TRBJ1-5	TGTGCCAGCAGCCCGGAGGGCGATCAGCCCCAGCATTTT	CASSPEGDQPQHF
TRBD2	NA	TRBV19	TRBJ2-1	TGTGCCAGTAGTGGGGGGCGACTAGCGGGAGGACTCTCCTACAATGAGCAGTTCTTC	CASSGGRLAGGLSYNEQFF
NA	many	TRBV2	TRBJ2-3	TGTGCCAGCAGTGCGGGAGTAACTTGGGATACGCAGTATTTT	CASSAGVTWDTQYF
NA	few	TRBV19	TRBJ1-2	TGTGCCAGTAGTATAGTAGGGGAGCTAAGCTATGGCTACACCTTC	CASSIVGELSYGYTF
NA	many	TRBV28	TRBJ2-6	TGTGCCAGCACCCGCGGAAGCTCTGGGGCCAACGTCCTGACTTTC	CASTRGSSGANVLTF
NA	many	TRBV20-1	TRBJ2-1	TGCAGTGCTAGCGGGAGTATTGGGACAAACAATGAGCAGTTCTTC	CSASGSIGTNNEQFF
NA	many	TRBV20-1	TRBJ1-1	TGCAGTGCTAGTAGGGAAACTGAAGCTTTCTTT	CSASRETEAFF
NA	few	TRBV2	TRBJ1-2	TGTGCGTCTCGGGACTGGGGAGTTAACTATGGCTACACCTTC	CASRDWGVNYGYTF
NA	few	TRBV2	TRBJ2-7	TGTGCCAGCAGGGAGACAGCCTCTGTACGAGAGCAGTACTTC	CASRETASVREQYF
TRBD1	many	TRBV28	TRBJ2-7	TGTGCCAGCTCACCGGGGACAGGGGCCTACGAGCAGTACTTC	CASSPGTGAYEQYF